This T cell receptor (beta chain) was observed in a study of Graves' ophthalmopathy and Graves' hyperthyroidism. To note about this clonotype: Its antigen is unknown. This likely comes from a read error, as the CDR3 has no conserved phenylalanine or tryptophan at its end.

The study amplified TCR beta CDR3 regions using RNA transcripts. After a first-round RT-PCR with HTBI primers, a second-round multiplex PCR was run. Each CDR3 protein is one row after TCRdb ran MiXCR on the multiplex PCR reads. The sample lists more than 45,000 distinct CDR3 sequences, around half occurring once. Study-wide findings and caveats: The model flagged ophthalmopathy progression at approximately 70% sensitivity and 72% to 75% specificity. Also, most clonotypes expanded in the thyroid above 0.001 frequency appeared in blood.

Trimming took off 0 bases at V and 9 bases at J, with 15 bases between the two ends. Germline V gene sequence: CDR1 SGDLS, CDR2 YYNGEE. CDR3 length: 14 amino acids. Ineligible for inclusion were patients with other autoimmune diseases, uncontrolled infections, pregnancy or lactation. Orbital computed tomography, thyroid ultrasound, TRAb, serum thyroxine and clinical symptoms formed the basis of diagnosis. The J gene is TRBJ2-5, the V gene TRBV9, with a weak D call TRBD2 (5 bases). Sequenced: peripheral blood. This sequence originates from an adult man with Graves' ophthalmopathy. The CDR3 region is CASSVDSDTEAQYL. The CDR3 DNA sequence: TGTGCCAGCAGCGTAGATTCTGATACGGAGGCCCAGTACCTC.